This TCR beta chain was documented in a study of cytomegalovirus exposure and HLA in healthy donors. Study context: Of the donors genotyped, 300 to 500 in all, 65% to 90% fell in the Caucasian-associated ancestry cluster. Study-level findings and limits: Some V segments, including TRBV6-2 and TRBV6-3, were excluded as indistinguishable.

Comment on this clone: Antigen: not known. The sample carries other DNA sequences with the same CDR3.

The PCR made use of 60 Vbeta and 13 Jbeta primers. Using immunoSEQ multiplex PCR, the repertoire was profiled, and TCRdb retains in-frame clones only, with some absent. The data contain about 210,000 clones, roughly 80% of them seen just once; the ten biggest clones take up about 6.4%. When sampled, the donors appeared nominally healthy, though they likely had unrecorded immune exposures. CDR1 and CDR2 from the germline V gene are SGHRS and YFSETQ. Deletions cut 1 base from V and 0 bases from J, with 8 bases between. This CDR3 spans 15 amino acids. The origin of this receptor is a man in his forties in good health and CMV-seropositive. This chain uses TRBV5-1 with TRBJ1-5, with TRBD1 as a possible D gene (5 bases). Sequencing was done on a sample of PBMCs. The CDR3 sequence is CASSLTGNSNQPQHF. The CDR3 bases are TGCGCCAGCAGCTTGACAGGCAATAGCAATCAGCCCCAGCATTTT.